This TCR beta chain is drawn from a study of T cell repertoires in cytomegalovirus infection. Across the study: Through public TCR beta signatures, both CMV infection and matching HLA type were indicated. Study conclusions and caveats: The ex vivo response showed dominance by HLA-C-restricted CMV-specific TCR beta clonotypes. Cumulative public TCR beta family frequency identified CMV carriers with the relevant HLA.

TCRdb re-called the reads through MiXCR, storing one row per CDR3 protein. The data show 270,000 or so distinct CDR3 sequences, over 15% seen once. This CDR3 comprises 14 residues. Germline V gene sequence: CDR1 SGHTA, CDR2 FQGTGA. V lost 4 bases and J 6 bases, leaving 13 bases between the germline ends. In its sample, this clonotype was seen many times. Its antigen is unknown. This TCR came from a human donor in good health (CMV status not recorded). Some clones in this sample may be carry-over from other donors' samples. This chain connects TRBV7-3 to TRBJ2-1, with D possibly matching TRBD2 (6 bases). The sample taken for sequencing was CD8+ T cells from PBMCs. The CDR3 nucleotides are TGTGCCAGCAGCTCTTCCGGGACTGCCAATGAGCAGTTCTTC. The encoded protein is CASSSSGTANEQFF.